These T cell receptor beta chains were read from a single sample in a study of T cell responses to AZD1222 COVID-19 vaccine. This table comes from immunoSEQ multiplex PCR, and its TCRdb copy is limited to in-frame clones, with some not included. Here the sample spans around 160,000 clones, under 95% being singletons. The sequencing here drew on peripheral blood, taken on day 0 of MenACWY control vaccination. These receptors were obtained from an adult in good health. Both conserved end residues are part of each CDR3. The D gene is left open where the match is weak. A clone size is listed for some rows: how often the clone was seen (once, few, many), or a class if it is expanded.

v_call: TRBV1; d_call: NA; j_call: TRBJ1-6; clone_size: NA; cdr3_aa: CTSSLEVVRYSPLHF; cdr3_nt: TGCACCAGCTCACTCGAGGTAGTCCGGTATTCACCCCTCCACTTT
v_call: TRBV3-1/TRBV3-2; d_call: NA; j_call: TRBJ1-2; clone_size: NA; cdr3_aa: CASSHRDTSYYGYTF; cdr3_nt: TGTGCCAGCAGCCACCGGGACACATCCTACTATGGCTACACCTTC
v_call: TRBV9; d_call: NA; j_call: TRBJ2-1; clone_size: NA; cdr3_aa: CASSLFRGEQFF; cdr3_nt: TGTGCCAGCAGCCTTTTTCGCGGTGAGCAGTTCTTC
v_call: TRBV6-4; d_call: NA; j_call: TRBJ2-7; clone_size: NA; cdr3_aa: CASSETEGGYEQYF; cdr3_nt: TGTGCCAGCAGTGAGACTGAGGGGGGCTACGAGCAGTACTTC
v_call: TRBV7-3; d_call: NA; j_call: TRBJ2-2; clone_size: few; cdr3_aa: CASSLSNLGELFF; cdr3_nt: TGTGCCAGCAGCCTTTCCAACCTCGGGGAGCTGTTTTTT
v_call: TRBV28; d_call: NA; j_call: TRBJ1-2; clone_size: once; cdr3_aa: CASSFLNYGYTF; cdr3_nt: TGTGCCAGCAGTTTTTTGAACTATGGCTACACCTTC
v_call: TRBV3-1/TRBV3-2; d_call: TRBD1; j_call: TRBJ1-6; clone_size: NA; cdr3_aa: CASSLQGESSPLHF; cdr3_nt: TGTGCCAGCAGTCTACAGGGGGAAAGTTCACCCCTCCACTTT
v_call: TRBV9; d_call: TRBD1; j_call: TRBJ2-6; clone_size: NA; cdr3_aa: CASSLRSGQGSGANVLTF; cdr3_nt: TGTGCCAGCAGCCTCCGATCCGGACAGGGCTCTGGGGCCAACGTCCTGACTTTC
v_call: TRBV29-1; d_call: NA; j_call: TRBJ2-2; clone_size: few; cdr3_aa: CSVEERGYLSGELFF; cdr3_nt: TGCAGCGTTGAAGAGCGGGGTTACCTTTCCGGGGAGCTGTTTTTT
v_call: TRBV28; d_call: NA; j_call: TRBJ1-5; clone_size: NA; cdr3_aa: CASTDGEGVNQPQHF; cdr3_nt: TGTGCCAGCACCGACGGAGAGGGGGTCAATCAGCCCCAGCATTTT
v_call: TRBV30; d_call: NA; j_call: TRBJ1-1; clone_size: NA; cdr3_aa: CACRGDTEAFF; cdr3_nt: TGTGCCTGCAGGGGTGACACTGAAGCTTTCTTT
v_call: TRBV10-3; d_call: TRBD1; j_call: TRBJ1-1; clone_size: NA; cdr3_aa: CAISRQGEMNTEAFF; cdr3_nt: TGTGCCATCAGTAGACAGGGAGAAATGAACACTGAAGCTTTCTTT
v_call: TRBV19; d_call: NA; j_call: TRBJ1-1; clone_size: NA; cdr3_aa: CASMERNTEAFF; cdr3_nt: TGTGCCAGTATGGAAAGGAACACTGAAGCTTTCTTT
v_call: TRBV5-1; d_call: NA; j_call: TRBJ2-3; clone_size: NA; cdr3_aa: CASSSGTPWRDTQYF; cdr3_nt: TGCGCCAGCAGCTCCGGGACACCCTGGAGGGATACGCAGTATTTT
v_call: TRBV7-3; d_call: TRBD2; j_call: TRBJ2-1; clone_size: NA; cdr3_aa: CASSLPGLAGSEQFF; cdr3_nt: TGTGCCAGCAGCTTACCCGGACTAGCGGGAAGCGAGCAGTTCTTC
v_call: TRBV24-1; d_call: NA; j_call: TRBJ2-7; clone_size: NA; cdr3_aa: CATSDSQPTEQYF; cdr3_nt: TGTGCCACCAGTGATTCACAACCTACGGAGCAGTACTTC
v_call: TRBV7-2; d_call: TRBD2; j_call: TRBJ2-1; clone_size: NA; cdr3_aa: CASSSGLAGVNEQFF; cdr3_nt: TGTGCCAGCAGCTCGGGACTAGCGGGAGTCAATGAGCAGTTCTTC
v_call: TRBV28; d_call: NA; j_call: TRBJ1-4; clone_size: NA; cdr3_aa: CASSSYATGLREKLFF; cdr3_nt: TGTGCCAGCAGTTCCTACGCGACAGGCTTGCGGGAAAAACTGTTTTTT
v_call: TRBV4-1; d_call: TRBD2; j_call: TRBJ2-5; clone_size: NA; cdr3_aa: CASSRTGGTSGQPQYF; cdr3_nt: TGCGCCAGCAGCCGAACCGGAGGGACTAGCGGGCAGCCCCAGTACTTC
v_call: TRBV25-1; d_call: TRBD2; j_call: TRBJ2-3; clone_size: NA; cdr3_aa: CASKNEGLAGATDTQYF; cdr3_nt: TGTGCCAGCAAGAATGAAGGACTAGCGGGGGCCACAGATACGCAGTATTTT
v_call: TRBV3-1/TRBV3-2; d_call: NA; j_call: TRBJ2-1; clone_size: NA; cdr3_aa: CASSQDGGRNEQFF; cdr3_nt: TGTGCCAGCAGCCAAGATGGGGGTCGTAATGAGCAGTTCTTC
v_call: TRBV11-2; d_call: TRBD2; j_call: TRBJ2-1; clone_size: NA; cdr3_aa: CASSLEGAGGLYNEQFF; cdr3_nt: TGTGCCAGCAGCTTAGAGGGAGCGGGGGGTCTGTACAATGAGCAGTTCTTC
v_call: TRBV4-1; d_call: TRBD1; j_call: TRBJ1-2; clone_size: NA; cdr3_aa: CASSPRTGANYGYTF; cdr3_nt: TGCGCCAGCAGCCCCCGGACAGGGGCTAACTATGGCTACACCTTC
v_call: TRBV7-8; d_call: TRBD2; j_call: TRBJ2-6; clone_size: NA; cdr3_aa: CASSFTLAGNSGANVLTF; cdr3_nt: TGTGCCAGCAGCTTTACCCTAGCGGGCAACTCTGGGGCCAACGTCCTGACTTTC
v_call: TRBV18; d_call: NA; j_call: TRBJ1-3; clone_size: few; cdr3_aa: CASSPAGQGTAGNTIYF; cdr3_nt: TGTGCCAGCTCCCCCGCGGGGCAGGGAACGGCTGGAAACACCATATATTTT
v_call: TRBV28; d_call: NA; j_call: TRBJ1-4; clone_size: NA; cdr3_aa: CASSFDFGKTNEKLFF; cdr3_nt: TGTGCCAGCAGTTTTGATTTCGGCAAAACTAATGAAAAACTGTTTTTT
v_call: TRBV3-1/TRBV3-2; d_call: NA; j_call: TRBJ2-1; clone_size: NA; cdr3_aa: CASSQGLGSGHYNEQFF; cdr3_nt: TGTGCCAGCAGCCAAGGATTGGGGTCAGGGCACTACAATGAGCAGTTCTTC
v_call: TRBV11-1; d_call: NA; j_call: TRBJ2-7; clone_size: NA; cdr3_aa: CASSFLSYEQYF; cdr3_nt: TGTGCCAGCAGCTTCCTCTCCTACGAGCAGTACTTC
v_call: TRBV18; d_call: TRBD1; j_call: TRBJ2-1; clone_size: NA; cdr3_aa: CASSPGTGGTYNEQFF; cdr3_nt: TGTGCCAGCTCACCTGGGACAGGGGGCACCTACAATGAGCAGTTCTTC
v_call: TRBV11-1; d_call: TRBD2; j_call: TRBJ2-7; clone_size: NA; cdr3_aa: CASSLASGGRAYEQYF; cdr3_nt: TGTGCCAGCAGCTTAGCCTCGGGAGGGAGAGCCTACGAGCAGTACTTC
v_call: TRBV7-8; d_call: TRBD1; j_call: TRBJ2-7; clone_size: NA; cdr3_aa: CASSLREGTGIDEQYF; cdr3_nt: TGTGCCAGCAGCTTACGGGAAGGGACAGGGATCGACGAGCAGTACTTC
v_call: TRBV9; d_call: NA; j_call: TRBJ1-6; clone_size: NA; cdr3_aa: CASSGGVRGSPLHF; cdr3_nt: TGTGCCAGCAGCGGTGGGGTGAGGGGTTCACCCCTCCACTTT